This TCR beta chain was observed in a study of cytomegalovirus exposure and HLA in healthy donors. PCR involved 60 Vbeta and 13 Jbeta primers. Clones were sequenced by immunoSEQ multiplex PCR, and TCRdb holds only the in-frame ones, with some missing. The sample contains some 130,000 clones, roughly four fifths of which appear only once. The CDR3 covers 14 residues. Germline V gene sequence: CDR1 SGHAT, CDR2 FQNNGV. Trimming removed 1 base from V and 7 bases from J, with 13 bases in between. V is TRBV11-2 and J is TRBJ1-2; a weak D match, TRBD1 (6 bases). This sequence was found in a woman in her twenties or thirties in good health and CMV-seropositive. The sequenced material came from PBMCs. The CDR3 region has the DNA TGTGCCAGCAGCTTAGTTGCAGGGGCCAGTGGCTACACCTTC. It yields the protein CASSLVAGASGYTF.